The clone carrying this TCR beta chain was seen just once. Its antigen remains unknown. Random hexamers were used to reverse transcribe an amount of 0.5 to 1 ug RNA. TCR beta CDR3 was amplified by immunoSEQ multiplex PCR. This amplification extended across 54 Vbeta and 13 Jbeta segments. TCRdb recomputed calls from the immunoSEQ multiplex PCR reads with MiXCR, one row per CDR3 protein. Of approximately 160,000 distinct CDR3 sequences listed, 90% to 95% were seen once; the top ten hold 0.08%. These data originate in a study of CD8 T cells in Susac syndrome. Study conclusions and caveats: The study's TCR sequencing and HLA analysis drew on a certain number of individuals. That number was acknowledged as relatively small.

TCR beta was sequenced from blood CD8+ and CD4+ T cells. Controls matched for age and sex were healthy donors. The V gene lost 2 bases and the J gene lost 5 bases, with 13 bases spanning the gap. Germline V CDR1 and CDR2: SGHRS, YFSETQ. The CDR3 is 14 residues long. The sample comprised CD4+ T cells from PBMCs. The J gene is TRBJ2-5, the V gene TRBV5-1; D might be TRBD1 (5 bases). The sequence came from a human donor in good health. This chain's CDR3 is CASSFSGIDETQYF. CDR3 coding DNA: TGCGCCAGCAGCTTTTCAGGGATCGACGAGACCCAGTACTTC.